This T cell receptor (beta chain) appears in the sequencing data of a study of T cells in localized non-small cell lung cancer. The ends were cut back, 3 bases at V and 3 bases at J, with 17 bases in the middle. The CDR3 is 16 residues long. Per germline, CDR1 SGDLS and CDR2 YYNGEE. Produced via immunoSEQ multiplex PCR; TCRdb's table is partial and in-frame only. Here the sample spans some 64,000 clones, roughly 79% being singletons. As for this clone: Its specificity is not known.

Whole-study findings and limits: Exceeding tumor, uninvolved adjacent lung had the highest T cell clonality.

The source of this sequence is a man aged 35 to 69 with stage II lung adenocarcinoma. The chain has TRBV9 and TRBJ2-3; D might be TRBD1 (5 bases). The sequenced sample was PBMCs, obtained before any cancer treatment. The CDR3 DNA sequence: TGTGCCAGCAGCGAGGGGCCACTCGTGGGGACAGATACGCAGTATTTT. Residues: CASSEGPLVGTDTQYF. The full variable domain, rest sourced from reference TRBV9 and TRBJ2-3, is DSGVTQTPKHLITATGQRVTLRCSPRSGDLSVYWYQQSLDQGLQFLIQYYNGEERAKGNILERFSAQQFPDLHSELNLSSLELGDSALYFCASSEGPLVGTDTQYFGPGTRLTVL.